A single sample gave rise to the 8 T cell receptor beta chains below, sequenced in a study of T cells in Graves' hyperthyroidism and ophthalmopathy. The investigators amplified TCR beta CDR3 regions from RNA transcripts. TCR CDR3 underwent first-round RT-PCR with the HTBI primer set. TCRdb re-called the multiplex PCR reads through MiXCR, storing one row per CDR3 protein. The sample has 300,000 to 400,000 distinct CDR3 sequences; about 15% are singletons. Specimen: blood. These receptors all stem from a woman aged 25 to 39 with Graves' hyperthyroidism.

This clonotype has a single count. This sequence joins TRBV28 and TRBJ2-3; TRBD2 aligns across 10 bases. The V segment lost 6 bases and the J segment 5 bases; nucleotides outside the gene matches: 8. Germline CDR1 reads MDHEN; CDR2 reads SYDVKM. The CDR3 runs to 15 residues. The CDR3 nucleotides are TGTGCCAGCAGCAGGGTAGCGGGAGGCCGAGATACGCAGTATTTT. Its translation is CASSRVAGGRDTQYF.

This clonotype occurred many times. This sequence joins TRBV28 and TRBJ2-7; the D is unclear. From germline, CDR1 is MDHEN and CDR2 SYDVKM. The CDR3 covers 14 residues. Trimming removed 6 bases at V and 6 bases at J, with 18 bases between. CDR3 amino acids: CASRSGQARSEQYF. Here the CDR3 DNA reads TGTGCCAGCAGGTCCGGCCAGGCTAGATCCGAGCAGTACTTC.

The rearrangement uses TRBV6-1 and TRBJ2-2, with TRBD2 identical over 9 bases. This CDR3 has 17 residues. The V and J ends lost 6 bases and 4 bases, in that order; junction bases with no gene match: 12. Looked up from germline, CDR1 is MNHNS and CDR2 is SASEGT. CDR3 DNA: TGTGCCAGCAGGTTAGCGGGAGTCCTCGGTGGCACCGGGGAGCTGTTTTTT. This gives the protein CASRLAGVLGGTGELFF.

This clonotype was found a few times. V gene TRBV4-1 combines with J gene TRBJ2-5, with no clear D. V was shortened by 0 bases and J by 5 bases, with 7 bases between the two germline ends. This CDR3 is 13 amino acids long. CDR1 and CDR2 (germline): MGHRA, YSYEKL. The CDR3 coding sequence is TGCGCCAGCAGCCAAGATAGCTGGGAGACCCAGTACTTC. Its protein product is CASSQDSWETQYF.

This clonotype was observed a few times. CDR3 nucleotide sequence: TGTGCCAGCAGTTCGGGACGGAGGAACACTGAAGCTTTCTTT. It yields the protein CASSSGRRNTEAFF. V usage is TRBV28 and J usage is TRBJ1-1, with D possibly TRBD1 on 5 matching bases. With 4 bases removed from V and 1 base from J, the gap between germline ends came to 10 bases. The CDR3 length is 14 residues. Germline assignment: CDR1 MDHEN and CDR2 SYDVKM.

This clonotype was seen at least ten times. V is TRBV2 and J is TRBJ2-2; no reliable D call. V lost 5 bases to trimming and J lost 0 bases, with 7 bases between them. There are 14 residues in the CDR3. CDR1 and CDR2 (germline): SNHLY, FYNNEI. This chain's CDR3 is CASSYNTNTGELFF. The CDR3 DNA follows: TGTGCCAGCAGTTACAACACGAACACCGGGGAGCTGTTTTTT. The full variable domain, completed using reference TRBV2 and TRBJ2-2, is EPEVTQTPSHQVTQMGQEVILRCVPISNHLYFYWYRQILGQKVEFLVSFYNNEISEKSEIFDDQFSVERPDGSNFTLKIRSTKLEDSAMYFCASSYNTNTGELFFGEGSRLTVL.

The chain has TRBV20-1 and TRBJ2-2; D may be TRBD2 (5 bases). V gave up 5 bases and J gave up 6 bases, with 19 bases separating them. This CDR3 region has 15 residues. Per germline, CDR1 DFQATT and CDR2 SNEGSKA (reference sequence). This CDR3 is CSAEAHSRGSGELFF. The CDR3 DNA follows: TGCAGTGCTGAGGCCCATTCCCGAGGGTCCGGGGAGCTGTTTTTT.

As concerns this clonotype: This may stem from a read error, because a much larger clone lies one nucleotide away. This likely comes from a read error, as the CDR3 has no conserved phenylalanine or tryptophan at its end. The chain carries TRBV7-2 and TRBJ1-5; 9 nucleotides align to TRBD1. The V and J ends lost 5 bases and 6 bases, in that order; junction bases with no gene match: 5. This CDR3 has 14 amino acids. Germline-derived CDR1 and CDR2 are SGHTA and FQGNSA. The CDR3 DNA is TGTGCCAGCAGCGTCGGGACAGGGACTCAGCCCCAGCATTGT. This encodes CASSVGTGTQPQHC.